A selection of T cell receptor beta chains follows, all from one sample in a study of shared clonotypes between healthy human individuals. Sequencing was performed with immunoSEQ multiplex PCR; in TCRdb, only in-frame clones are kept and a portion is missing. This table has about 1 million clones, under 80% appearing once. The sequencing input was memory CD4+ T cells sorted from blood. The receptors were gathered from a man younger than 35 in good health. Both conserved end residues are part of each CDR3. Fields, in order: CDR3 DNA, CDR3 protein, clone size, D gene, V gene, J gene. D genes are given only for firm matches. Rows may omit the clone size; those that give it use once, few, many or a size class.

DNA: TGTGCCACAATCCCGGGACAGGGGGCGTACGAGCAGTACTTC; CDR3: CATIPGQGAYEQYF; size: .; D: TRBD1; V: TRBV2; J: TRBJ2-7
DNA: TGTGCCAGCATGGGTGAAAACAGGGGTCCCTACGAGCAGTACTTC; CDR3: CASMGENRGPYEQYF; size: .; D: TRBD1; V: TRBV28; J: TRBJ2-7
DNA: TGTGCCAGCAGCTCCGACAGGGCCGGAGATACGCAGTATTTT; CDR3: CASSSDRAGDTQYF; size: .; D: TRBD1; V: TRBV7-9; J: TRBJ2-3
DNA: TGCGCCAGCAGCTTGTTGGGACTAGATAGCACAGATACGCAGTATTTT; CDR3: CASSLLGLDSTDTQYF; size: .; D: TRBD2; V: TRBV5-1; J: TRBJ2-3
DNA: TGTGCCAGCAGCTTAACGGGGTCGCGGGAGCAAGAGACCCAGTACTTC; CDR3: CASSLTGSREQETQYF; size: .; D: TRBD2; V: TRBV7-2; J: TRBJ2-5
DNA: TGTGCCAGCAGTTTAGTCGGGGGACTCTACGAGCAGTACTTC; CDR3: CASSLVGGLYEQYF; size: .; D: .; V: TRBV28; J: TRBJ2-7
DNA: TGTGCCTGGAGTACCTCCCCACGACAGGTCAGAGGGGGATATGGCTACACCTTC; CDR3: CAWSTSPRQVRGGYGYTF; size: .; D: .; V: TRBV30; J: TRBJ1-2
DNA: TGCGCCAGCAGCTTGGGGACAGGCTTCTCTGGAAACACCATATATTTT; CDR3: CASSLGTGFSGNTIYF; size: .; D: TRBD1; V: TRBV5-1; J: TRBJ1-3
DNA: TGCGCCAGCAGCCCCGGGGACCTCTACAATGAGCAGTTCTTC; CDR3: CASSPGDLYNEQFF; size: .; D: .; V: TRBV5-1; J: TRBJ2-1
DNA: TGTGCCATCAGTGAGTCGAGTTCTAGGACAGGGGACTATGAGCAGTTCTTC; CDR3: CAISESSSRTGDYEQFF; size: .; D: TRBD1; V: TRBV10-3; J: TRBJ2-1
DNA: TGTGCCAGCAGCAAAGGGACCCTAGATACGCAGTATTTT; CDR3: CASSKGTLDTQYF; size: .; D: .; V: TRBV2; J: TRBJ2-3
DNA: TGCGCCAGCAGGGGGGAGGGGACTAGCGAGATCAACGAGCAGTACTTC; CDR3: CASRGEGTSEINEQYF; size: .; D: TRBD2; V: TRBV10-1; J: TRBJ2-7
DNA: TGTGCCAGTAGTAGGGGTCTGCTCACTGAAGCTTTCTTT; CDR3: CASSRGLLTEAFF; size: few; D: .; V: TRBV19; J: TRBJ1-1